Sequencing of this T cell receptor beta chain was carried out in a study of blood T cell repertoires in COVID-19. Overall study context: COVID-19 samples, acute and convalescent, were from the United States, Italy and Spain.

Source study methods: By means of reference gene primer amplification, nucleated cell counts were estimated. Sequencing used immunoSEQ multiplex PCR; TCRdb keeps in-frame clones, though not all of them. The DNA gave D and trimming, while V, J and clone size come from that table. The repertoire holds hundreds of thousands of clones, about 87% seen once, with more than 0.25% in the top ten. This CDR3 is 14 amino acids long. Trimming removed 6 bases from V and 6 bases from J; junction bases left unmatched: 8. CDR1 is MNHNS, CDR2 SASEGT, per germline. What was sequenced was peripheral blood. The receptor was isolated from a woman between 18 and 29 years old with acute or convalescent COVID-19. V and J are TRBV6-1 and TRBJ1-5, with 7 nucleotides matching TRBD1. CDR3 DNA: TGTGCCAGCAGCCAAAGACAGGGAGGTCAGCCCCAGCATTTT. This gives the protein CASSQRQGGQPQHF.